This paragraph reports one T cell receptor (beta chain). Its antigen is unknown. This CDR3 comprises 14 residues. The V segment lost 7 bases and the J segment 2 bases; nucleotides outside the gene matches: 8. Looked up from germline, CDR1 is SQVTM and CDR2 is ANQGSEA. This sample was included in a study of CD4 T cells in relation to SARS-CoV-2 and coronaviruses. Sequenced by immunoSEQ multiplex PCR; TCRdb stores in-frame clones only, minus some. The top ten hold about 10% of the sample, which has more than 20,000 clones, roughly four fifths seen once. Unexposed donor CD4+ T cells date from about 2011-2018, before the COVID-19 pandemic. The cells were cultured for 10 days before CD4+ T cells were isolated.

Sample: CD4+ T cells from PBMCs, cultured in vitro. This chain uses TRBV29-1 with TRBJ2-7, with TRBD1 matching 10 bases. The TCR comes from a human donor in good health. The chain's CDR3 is CSAKGQGSAYEQYF. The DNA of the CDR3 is TGCAGCGCGAAGGGACAGGGGTCCGCCTACGAGCAGTACTTC.